What follows are 12 T cell receptor beta chains derived from one specimen sequenced in a study of blood T cell repertoires in COVID-19. Only in-frame clones appear in the TCRdb table, and some are missing; sequencing was by immunoSEQ multiplex PCR. The sample records 150,000 to 200,000 clones, around 86% being singletons. Material for sequencing was peripheral blood. The origin of the receptors is a woman of 80 years or more in a cohort sampled during active or convalescent COVID-19.

V gene TRBV27 combines with J gene TRBJ1-1; D uncertain. Deletions cut 3 bases from V and 0 bases from J, with 5 bases between. Per the germline V gene, CDR1 is MNHEY and CDR2 is SMNVEV (reference sequence). This CDR3 region has 13 residues. CDR3 in DNA: TGTGCCAGCAGTTTTCGGTTGAACACTGAAGCTTTCTTT. Translating gives CASSFRLNTEAFF.

The J gene is TRBJ2-1, the V gene TRBV2; 10 nucleotides match TRBD2. Trimming cost V 2 bases and J 6 bases; bases outside gene matches: 1. This CDR3 comprises 14 residues. The germline gives CDR1 SNHLY, CDR2 FYNNEI. The CDR3 DNA is TGTGCCAGCAGTGAACTAGCGGGAGTCAATGAGCAGTTCTTC. It specifies CASSELAGVNEQFF. Together with reference TRBV2 and TRBJ2-1, the CDR3 gives the full variable domain: EPEVTQTPSHQVTQMGQEVILRCVPISNHLYFYWYRQILGQKVEFLVSFYNNEISEKSEIFDDQFSVERPDGSNFTLKIRSTKLEDSAMYFCASSELAGVNEQFFGPGTRLTVL.

This clone is a singleton in its sample. Here the CDR3 reads CASSVTSAPGDEQFF. The CDR3 coding sequence is TGTGCCAGCAGCGTTACTAGCGCCCCTGGGGATGAGCAGTTCTTC. The chain couples TRBV9 to TRBJ2-1, with TRBD2 matching over 7 bases. Germline V gene lookup returns CDR1 SGDLS and CDR2 YYNGEE. The V and J ends lost 2 bases and 8 bases, in that order; junction bases with no gene match: 10. The CDR3 contains 15 residues.

The chain links TRBV7-2 to TRBJ1-6, with 8 positions matching TRBD1. J gave up 3 bases and V 3 bases, and 10 bases lay outside the gene matches. The CDR3 is made up of 18 amino acids. Germline CDR1 and CDR2: SGHTA and FQGNSA. DNA for the CDR3: TGTGCCAGCAGCTTTTTAAAGCAGGGGGCCTACTATAATTCACCCCTCCACTTT. Translation gives CASSFLKQGAYYNSPLHF. The entire variable domain, with the rest obtained from reference TRBV7-2 and TRBJ1-6, is as follows: GAGVSQSPSNKVTEKGKDVELRCDPISGHTALYWYRQSLGQGLEFLIYFQGNSAPDKSGLPSDRFSAERTGGSVSTLTIQRTQQEDSAVYLCASSFLKQGAYYNSPLHFGNGTRLTVT.

This sequence joins TRBV4-2 and TRBJ2-3; weak D call: TRBD2 (6 bases). This CDR3 has 15 amino acids. In germline, CDR1 is LGHNA, CDR2 YNFKEQ. V was cut by 3 bases and J by 2 bases, with 12 bases left in between. The CDR3: CASSHRESPTDTQYF. The CDR3 DNA reads as TGTGCCAGCAGCCATCGGGAGAGCCCCACAGATACGCAGTATTTT.

This rearrangement joins TRBV12-3 or TRBV12-4 to TRBJ2-7; D remains ambiguous. There are 12 residues in the CDR3. With 5 bases removed from V and 7 bases from J, the gap between germline ends came to 12 bases. The CDR3 DNA is TGTGCCAGCAGTACCCCTCCCGGGGAGCAGTACTTC. Translation: CASSTPPGEQYF.

The chain couples TRBV18 to TRBJ2-1; D is unclear. This CDR3 is built from 15 residues. Trimming took 2 bases from V and 0 from J, leaving 8 bases between them. The germline V gene encodes CDR1 KGHSH and CDR2 LQKENI. CDR3 bases: TGTGCCAGCTCACCAGGGTACAGCTCCTACAATGAGCAGTTCTTC. The encoded protein is CASSPGYSSYNEQFF.

The chain recombines TRBV5-1 with TRBJ1-1; tentatively, D is TRBD1 (5 bases). This CDR3 comprises 14 residues. The V gene lost 1 base and the J gene lost 3 bases, with 10 bases spanning the gap. Per the germline V gene, CDR1 is SGHRS and CDR2 is YFSETQ. This chain's CDR3 is CASSLWGADTEAFF. The CDR3 DNA sequence: TGCGCCAGCAGCTTGTGGGGCGCGGACACTGAAGCTTTCTTT.

V usage is TRBV6-2 or TRBV6-3 and J usage is TRBJ1-4; D gene unclear. The CDR3 extends over 16 amino acids. In germline, CDR1 is MNHEY, CDR2 SVGEGT. The V and J ends lost 6 bases and 4 bases respectively, with 18 bases between them. The CDR3 bases are TGTGCCAGCAGCTTACCCTCGGGGAGAAGTAATGAAAAACTGTTTTTT. It encodes CASSLPSGRSNEKLFF.

As regards this clone: The germline gene is not matched at one end of the junction; a read error may be the cause. The same CDR3 can be traced to other DNA sequences in this sample. The chain recombines TRBV19 with TRBJ1-1, with D tentatively TRBD1 (5 bases). CDR1 is LNHDA, CDR2 SQIVND, per germline (reference sequence). This CDR3 contains 14 residues. Here the CDR3 reads CASKPGQRNTEAFF. The CDR3 DNA reads TGTGCCAGTAAACCAGGGCAGCGTAACACCGAAGCTTTCTTT.

The V and J genes are TRBV19 and TRBJ1-5; possible D gene TRBD1, 5 bases. The CDR3 totals 15 residues. Trimming cost V 10 bases and J 4 bases, with 20 bases left between them. Germline V lookup: CDR1 LNHDA, CDR2 SQIVND (reference sequence). The CDR3 bases are TGTGCCAATACCAGCCAGGGATTGGGTAATCAGCCCCAGCATTTT. This sequence encodes CANTSQGLGNQPQHF.

The rearrangement links TRBV28 to TRBJ1-2, with D perhaps TRBD1 (5 bases). Germline V gene sequence: CDR1 MDHEN, CDR2 SYDVKM. Trimming left V 5 bases short and J 3 bases short, with 10 bases between. The CDR3 has 13 amino acids. For the CDR3, the DNA is TGTGCCAGCAGTGCGGGGACGGACTATGGCTACACCTTC. It codes for CASSAGTDYGYTF.